The sequence of this T cell receptor beta chain was determined in a study of metastatic and nonmetastatic thyroid tumors. At the level of the study: Where malignant and benign thyroid patients were concerned, repertoires were compared across blood and tumor or nodule tissue.

The V end lost 3 bases, the J end lost 7 bases, and 10 bases lay between the germline ends. Germline-derived CDR1 and CDR2 are WNHNN and SYGVQD (reference sequence). CDR3 length equals 14 residues. Nobody among the patients had been given any treatment before thyroid surgery. TCRdb re-called the PCR reads through MiXCR. The table shows 5,500 or so clones, with roughly 30% occurring only once. This sequence was found in a female donor with papillary thyroid cancer or a benign thyroid nodule (not recorded which). Some clones in this sample may be carry-over from other donors' samples. The gene calls are TRBV10-1 and TRBJ1-6, with a possible D match to TRBD1 (6 bases). The sequenced sample was adjacent normal tissue. The CDR3 sequence is CASSEGGGNSPLHF. The DNA of the CDR3 is TGCGCCAGCAGTGAAGGAGGGGGAAATTCACCCCTCCACTTT.